The present T cell receptor (beta chain) was sequenced within a study of T cell responses to AZD1222 COVID-19 vaccine. Study results and caveats: Reportedly, nearly half the spike-specific TCRs target unmutated variant regions. The donors showed a predominance of white British ancestry and of females, with possible underestimation of clonal diversity. CD4 TCRs covered the whole spike, strongest at regions 160-218 and 743-854.

The germline V gene encodes CDR1 SGHRS and CDR2 YFSETQ. This CDR3 comprises 15 residues. Unmatched junction bases numbered 0, after V lost 0 bases and J lost 0 bases. Concerning this clone itself: Its antigen is not identified. The same CDR3 is also encoded by other DNA sequences in this sample.

Sequenced by immunoSEQ multiplex PCR; TCRdb stores in-frame clones only, minus some. The table has about 66,000 clones, over 80% seen once. V gene TRBV5-1 combines with J gene TRBJ2-1; 7 bases line up with TRBD2. Sample: peripheral blood, taken 28 days after the second dose of the MenACWY control vaccine. This receptor was obtained from an adult who received the MenACWY meningococcal vaccine as a control. The DNA of the CDR3 is TGCGCCAGCAGCTTGGGCGGGGGCTCCTACAATGAGCAGTTCTTC. Protein product: CASSLGGGSYNEQFF.